This T cell receptor beta chain stems from a study of T-cell memory formation after mild COVID-19. The overall study: TCR clusters showed largely donor specificity.

This CDR3 comprises 19 residues. Germline loops: CDR1 MNHEY, CDR2 SVGEGT. Trimming cost V 4 bases and J 1 base; bases outside gene matches: 18. Constant-segment primers were used for 5'RACE, and the resulting TCR alpha and TCR beta cDNA libraries carried sample barcodes and UMIs. TCRdb fed the 5' RACE reads into MiXCR, producing one record per CDR3 protein. Of roughly 160,000 distinct CDR3 sequences in the sample, approximately 10% were seen once. Study conclusions and caveats: Day 15 to 85 contracting clones showed balanced CD4/CD8; later expanders leaned CD4+.

This clonotype was counted a few times. The antigen is not known. The genes are TRBV6-2 or TRBV6-3 and TRBJ1-1; 7 nucleotides align to TRBD1. The sequence was collected from a man in his late teens or twenties who had mild COVID-19 (a few samples of this study predate the infection). Cell type and time point are not known. The material sequenced was PBMCs or a T cell subset sorted from them (not recorded which). CDR3 nucleotide sequence: TGTGCCAGCAGTTCCCCTTCCCGGGGGGGACAGTATAAGAACACTGAAGCTTTCTTT. It translates to CASSSPSRGGQYKNTEAFF.